A single sample is the source of the 14 T cell receptor beta chains below, sequenced in a study of cytomegalovirus exposure and HLA in healthy donors (dated by TCRdb to about 2017). Library generation was performed with the immunoSEQ multiplex PCR assay. A mixture of 60 forward primers for TCR Vbeta segments and 13 reverse primers for TCR Jbeta segments was used in the multiplex PCR. Entries here come from immuneACCESS through TCRdb and include only in-frame sequences with V and J called. Some clones fail to appear in such tables; in the studies checked, an unresolved V gene covers under half of the shortfall, and the cause of the remainder is unknown. Recorded for this sample are about 110,000 clones; around 79% of them occurred a single time. The ten largest clones represent around 1.3% of the sample. The specimen sequenced was PBMCs. These receptors all come from a woman in her thirties in good health and CMV-seronegative.

The chain uses TRBV10-3 and TRBJ2-1; the D is unclear. V was shortened by 9 bases and J by 5 bases, with 5 bases between the two germline ends. Per germline, CDR1 ENHRY and CDR2 SYGVKD. This CDR3 is built from 10 residues. In nucleotides, the CDR3 is TGTGCCATTGGAGACAATGAGCAGTTCTTC. Encoded protein: CAIGDNEQFF.

This clone was seen a few times. The chain carries TRBV7-9 and TRBJ2-1, with D perhaps matching TRBD2 (6 bases). CDR1 and CDR2 from the germline V gene are SEHNR and FQNEAQ (reference sequence). The V end was cut by 2 bases, the J end by 6 bases, with 8 bases between. The CDR3 runs to 13 residues. The CDR3 protein is CASSLKTSNEQFF. The CDR3, as DNA: TGTGCCAGCAGCTTAAAGACTAGCAATGAGCAGTTCTTC. Full variable domain (remainder filled in from reference TRBV7-9 and TRBJ2-1): DTGVSQNPRHKITKRGQNVTFRCDPISEHNRLYWYRQTLGQGPEFLTYFQNEAQLEKSRLLSDRFSAERPKGSFSTLEIQRTEQGDSAMYLCASSLKTSNEQFFGPGTRLTVL.

The chain links TRBV14 to TRBJ1-2; D might be TRBD1 (5 bases). Trimming took off 0 bases at V and 8 bases at J, with 16 bases between the two ends. The germline gives CDR1 SGHDN, CDR2 FVKESK. The length of the CDR3 is 15 residues. CDR3 bases: TGTGCCAGCAGCCAAGATCTTGCAGGGCTTCGCGGCTACACCTTC. Residues: CASSQDLAGLRGYTF.

Only a few counts were recorded for this clone. The J gene is TRBJ1-2, the V gene TRBV25-1, with D unresolved. The CDR3 contains 11 residues. Germline values: CDR1 MGHDK, CDR2 SYGVNS. The V end was cut by 7 bases, the J end by 1 base, with 4 bases between. Here the CDR3 DNA reads TGTGCCAGCACAGATAACTATGGCTACACCTTC. Translating gives CASTDNYGYTF.

J is TRBJ2-5 and V is TRBV29-1, with 11 bases identical to TRBD1. The CDR3 contains 15 residues. Germline V gene lookup returns CDR1 SQVTM and CDR2 ANQGSEA. V shed 1 base, J shed 5 bases, and the junction held 6 bases outside the gene matches. In DNA form, the CDR3 reads TGCAGCGTTGAAGCAGGACAGGGGGCAAGGGAGACCCAGTACTTC. It specifies CSVEAGQGARETQYF. The whole variable domain, remainder taken from reference TRBV29-1 and TRBJ2-5, is SAVISQKPSRDICQRGTSLTIQCQVDSQVTMMFWYRQQPGQSLTLIATANQGSEATYESGFVIDKFPISRPNLTFSTLTVSNMSPEDSSIYLCSVEAGQGARETQYFGPGTRLLVL.

J is TRBJ1-6 and V is TRBV2; 7 bases align to TRBD1. This CDR3 spans 12 amino acids. CDR1 is SNHLY and CDR2 is FYNNEI in the germline V gene. The V gene end was trimmed by 9 bases and the J gene end by 7 bases; junction bases not matched to a gene: 3. The CDR3 DNA is TGTGCCAGGGGGACAGACAATTCACCCCTCCACTTT. Amino acids: CARGTDNSPLHF.

V is TRBV29-1 and J is TRBJ2-7; weak D call: TRBD2 (5 bases). This CDR3 comprises 12 residues. The V gene's germline CDR1 is SQVTM and CDR2 ANQGSEA. Trimming removed 4 bases at V and 7 bases at J, with 14 bases between. The CDR3 here is CSVGGLSGEQYF. CDR3 DNA: TGCAGCGTTGGAGGACTTTCCGGGGAGCAGTACTTC.

This chain uses TRBV28 with TRBJ2-7, with D uncertain. The CDR3 runs 12 residues. The germline V gene encodes CDR1 MDHEN and CDR2 SYDVKM. V was trimmed by 4 bases and J by 3 bases, leaving 7 bases between them. The CDR3 nucleotides read TGTGCCAGCAGTTCCCTCGTCTACGAGCAGTACTTC. This encodes CASSSLVYEQYF.

V and J are TRBV25-1 and TRBJ1-4; D is perhaps TRBD1 (5 bases). V was clipped by 5 bases and J by 6 bases, with 13 bases between them. CDR1 is MGHDK and CDR2 is SYGVNS in the germline V gene. The CDR3 is 14 amino acids. The CDR3, as DNA: TGTGCCAGCAGTCAGGGCAAGAGAGATGAAAAACTGTTTTTT. Translated: CASSQGKRDEKLFF. The complete variable domain, with remaining parts taken from reference TRBV25-1 and TRBJ1-4, reads EADIYQTPRYLVIGTGKKITLECSQTMGHDKMYWYQQDPGMELHLIHYSYGVNSTEKGDLSSESTVSRIRTEHFPLTLESARPSHTSQYLCASSQGKRDEKLFFGSGTQLSVL.

The rearrangement joins TRBV4-1 to TRBJ2-1, with TRBD2 identical over 10 bases. CDR1 and CDR2 (germline): MGHRA, YSYEKL. There are 18 residues in the CDR3. V was pared by 6 bases and J by 6 bases, with 17 bases of the junction left unmatched. CDR3 amino acids: CASRRESGVAGGVNEQFF. CDR3 sequence (DNA): TGCGCCAGCAGGCGAGAGAGCGGCGTAGCGGGAGGAGTCAATGAGCAGTTCTTC.

The V gene is TRBV5-4, the J gene TRBJ2-3, with 7 bases matching TRBD2. Per the germline V gene, CDR1 is SGHNT and CDR2 is YYREEE (reference sequence). The V segment lost 7 bases and the J segment 1 base; nucleotides outside the gene matches: 9. This CDR3 spans 15 amino acids. CDR3 in amino acids: CASALGGWGTDTQYF. The CDR3, as DNA: TGTGCCAGCGCTTTGGGGGGGTGGGGCACAGATACGCAGTATTTT.

This clone was observed a handful of times. V is TRBV11-3 and J is TRBJ2-3, with D uncertain. Trimming cost V 1 base and J 6 bases, with 11 bases left between them. The CDR3 contains 14 residues. Germline CDR1 SGHNT, CDR2 YENEEA. CDR3 sequence (DNA): TGTGCCAGCAGCTTAGCCCCCAACGGGGATACGCAGTATTTT. It codes for CASSLAPNGDTQYF.

CDR3 in DNA: TGTGCCAGCAGCAATTCCGGGGGGGGAGGGAACACTGAAGCTTTCTTT. This gives the protein CASSNSGGGGNTEAFF. This chain connects TRBV5-6 to TRBJ1-1, with D tentatively TRBD1 (5 bases). V lost 4 bases to trimming and J lost 1 base, with 17 bases between them. Germline-derived CDR1 and CDR2 are SGHDT and YYEEEE. The CDR3 has 16 residues.

The chain carries TRBV10-3 and TRBJ2-1, with TRBD1 matching over 11 bases. Germline CDR1 reads ENHRY; CDR2 reads SYGVKD. Germline trimming cut 11 bases from V and 5 bases from J; bases unmatched to any gene: 5. The CDR3 is 13 residues long. The CDR3: CAHGDRGDNEQFF. The DNA of the CDR3 is TGTGCCCATGGGGACAGGGGGGACAATGAGCAGTTCTTC.